This T cell receptor (beta chain) originates from a study of T cells after yellow fever vaccination. Regarding the study as a whole: Most primary-vaccination clones recurred post-booster (roughly 96% CD4, over 70% CD8).

This clonotype was counted at least ten times. Antigen unknown. TCR cDNA was made by 5'RACE template switching, adding a universal primer site and UMIs. TCRdb ran MiXCR on the 5' RACE reads and lists one entry per CDR3 protein. The table includes about 130,000 distinct CDR3 sequences, approximately 7% detected once. With 6 bases removed from V and 6 bases from J, the gap between germline ends came to 13 bases. The CDR3 covers 13 residues. The rearrangement uses TRBV12-3 or TRBV12-4 and TRBJ2-3; D is possibly TRBD1 or TRBD2 (5 bases each). The sample consisted of CD4+ T cells sorted from PBMCs, taken 10 to 11 days after the first yellow fever vaccination. The TCR comes from a man aged 18 to 30 who received the YFV17D yellow fever vaccine. This chain's CDR3 is CASRRGSEDTQYF. The CDR3, as DNA: TGTGCCAGCAGACGGGGCTCAGAGGATACGCAGTATTTT.